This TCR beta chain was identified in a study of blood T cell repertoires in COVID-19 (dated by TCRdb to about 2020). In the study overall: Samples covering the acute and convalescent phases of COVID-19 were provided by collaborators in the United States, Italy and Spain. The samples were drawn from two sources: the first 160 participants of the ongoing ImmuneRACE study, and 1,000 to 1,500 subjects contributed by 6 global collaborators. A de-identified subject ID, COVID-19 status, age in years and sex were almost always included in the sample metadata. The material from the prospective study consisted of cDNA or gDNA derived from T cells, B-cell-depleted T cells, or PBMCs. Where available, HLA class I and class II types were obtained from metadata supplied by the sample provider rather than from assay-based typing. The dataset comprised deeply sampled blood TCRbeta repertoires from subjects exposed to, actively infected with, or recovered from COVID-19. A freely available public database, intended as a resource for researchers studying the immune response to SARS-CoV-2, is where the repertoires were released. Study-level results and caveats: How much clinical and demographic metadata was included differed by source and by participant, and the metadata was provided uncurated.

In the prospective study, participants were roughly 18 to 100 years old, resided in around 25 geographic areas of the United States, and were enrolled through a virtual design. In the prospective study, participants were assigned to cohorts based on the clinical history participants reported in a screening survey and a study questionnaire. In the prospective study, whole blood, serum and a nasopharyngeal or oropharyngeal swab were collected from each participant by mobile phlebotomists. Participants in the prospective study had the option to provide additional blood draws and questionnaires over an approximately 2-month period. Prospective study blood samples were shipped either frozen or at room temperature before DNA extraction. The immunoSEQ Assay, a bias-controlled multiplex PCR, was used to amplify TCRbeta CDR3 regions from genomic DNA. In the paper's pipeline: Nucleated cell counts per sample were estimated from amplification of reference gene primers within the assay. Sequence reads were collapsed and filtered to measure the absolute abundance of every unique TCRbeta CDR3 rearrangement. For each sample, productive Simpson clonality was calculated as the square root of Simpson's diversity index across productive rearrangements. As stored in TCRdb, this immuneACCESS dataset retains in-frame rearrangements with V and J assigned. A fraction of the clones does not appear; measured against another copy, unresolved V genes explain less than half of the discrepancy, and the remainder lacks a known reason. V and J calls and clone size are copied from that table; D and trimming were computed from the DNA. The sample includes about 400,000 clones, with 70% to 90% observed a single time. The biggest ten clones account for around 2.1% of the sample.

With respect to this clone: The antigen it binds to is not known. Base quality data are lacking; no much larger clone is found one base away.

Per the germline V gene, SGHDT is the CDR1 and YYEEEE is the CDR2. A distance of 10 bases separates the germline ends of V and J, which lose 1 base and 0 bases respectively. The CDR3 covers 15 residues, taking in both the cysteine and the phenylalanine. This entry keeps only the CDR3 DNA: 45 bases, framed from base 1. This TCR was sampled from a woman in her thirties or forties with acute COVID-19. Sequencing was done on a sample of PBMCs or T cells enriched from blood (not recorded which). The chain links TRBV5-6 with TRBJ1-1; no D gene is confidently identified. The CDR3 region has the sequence CASSLWAVMNTEAFF. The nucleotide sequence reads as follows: TGTGCCAGCAGCTTGTGGGCAGTCATGAACACTGAAGCTTTCTTT.